This TCR beta chain was retrieved from a study of control samples from healthy donors and cancer patients. TCRdb's table, derived via immunoSEQ multiplex PCR, lists solely in-frame clones and lacks some. The table lists 110,000 or so clones, around 82% of them singletons, with approximately 13% in the top ten. With 3 bases removed from V and 1 base from J, the gap between germline ends came to 10 bases. This CDR3 comprises 14 residues. The germline CDR1 and CDR2 sequences are SGHRS and YFSETQ. The sequenced sample consisted of blood. V and J are TRBV5-1 and TRBJ1-1; possibly TRBD1 for D (5 bases). This receptor was identified in a woman in her 50s in good health. CDR3 region: CASSSSRGNTEAFF. In DNA, the CDR3 is TGCGCCAGCAGCTCCTCGAGGGGGAACACTGAAGCTTTCTTT.